This TCR beta chain came from a study of control samples from healthy donors and cancer patients. The CDR3 is made up of 14 amino acids. The V end was cut by 3 bases, the J end by 2 bases, with 10 bases between. In germline, CDR1 is KGHSH, CDR2 LQKENI. TCRdb keeps only in-frame clones here, not all; method: immunoSEQ multiplex PCR. The table records under 70,000 clones, around 90% of them present only once. The receptor was derived from a man aged 45-60 years in good health. The chain links TRBV18 to TRBJ2-5; weak D call: TRBD1 (5 bases). Sequenced: blood. For the CDR3, the DNA is TGTGCCAGCTCACCCCGACAGATACAAGAGACCCAGTACTTC. Translated: CASSPRQIQETQYF.